This is a list of T cell receptor beta chains from one sample in a study of CD8 T cells in Susac syndrome. TCRdb processed the immunoSEQ multiplex PCR reads anew with MiXCR; each CDR3 protein has one entry. Counted here are a few hundred thousand distinct CDR3 sequences, approximately 95% occurring once; the ten biggest clones make up 0.095%. The sequencing input was CD4+ T cells from PBMCs. These TCRs come from a human donor with multiple sclerosis. Both conserved end residues are part of each CDR3. Each record gives: D gene, J gene, clone size, V gene, CDR3 protein, CDR3 DNA. D genes are given only for firm matches. The size field is filled for only some rows; it gives once, few, many or a size class.

>NA|TRBJ1-5|NA|TRBV2
CASSEASPGYGQPQHF
TGTGCCAGCAGTGAAGCTTCCCCAGGGTACGGTCAGCCCCAGCATTTT
>TRBD1|TRBJ2-6|once|TRBV29-1
CSVRQGISSGANVLTF
TGCAGCGTCAGACAGGGTATCTCCTCTGGGGCCAACGTCCTGACTTTC
>NA|TRBJ2-3|NA|TRBV2
CASRLPGSRADTQYF
TGTGCCAGCAGACTACCGGGAAGTCGGGCAGATACGCAGTATTTT
>NA|TRBJ2-1|NA|TRBV3-1
CASSSTKDGGTVFF
TGTGCCAGCAGCTCCACCAAAGATGGGGGAACGGTTTTCTTC
>NA|TRBJ1-5|NA|TRBV5-1
CASSLDGGRNQPQHF
TGCGCCAGCAGCTTGGACGGGGGACGCAATCAGCCCCAGCATTTT
>NA|TRBJ2-3|NA|TRBV7-2
CASSRDGRTDTQYF
TGTGCCAGCAGCAGGGACGGGCGTACAGATACGCAGTATTTT
>NA|TRBJ1-2|NA|TRBV9
CASSVASDAVGYGYTF
TGTGCCAGCAGCGTAGCCAGCGACGCCGTGGGGTATGGCTACACCTTC
>NA|TRBJ2-2|NA|TRBV27
CASSLRGQRPGELFF
TGTGCCAGCAGTTTACGGGGACAACGGCCCGGGGAGCTGTTTTTT
>NA|TRBJ2-4|NA|TRBV5-1
CASSWRTASPAKNIQYF
TGCGCCAGCAGCTGGCGGACAGCGTCCCCAGCCAAAAACATTCAGTACTTC
>TRBD1|TRBJ1-5|NA|TRBV28
CASRGTAVFPQHF
TGTGCCAGCAGGGGGACAGCCGTATTCCCCCAGCATTTT
>NA|TRBJ2-4|NA|TRBV20-1
CSADGLAKNIQYF
TGCAGTGCTGACGGACTAGCCAAAAACATTCAGTACTTC
>TRBD1|TRBJ2-6|NA|TRBV7-3
CASSVRDRVLGGANVLTF
TGTGCCAGCAGCGTCCGGGACAGGGTCCTTGGAGGGGCCAACGTCCTGACTTTC
>TRBD1|TRBJ2-1|NA|TRBV29-1
CSVAPGQGRHNEQFF
TGCAGCGTAGCCCCTGGACAGGGCCGACACAATGAGCAGTTCTTC
>NA|TRBJ2-5|NA|TRBV20-1
CSAIGRNQRTTQYF
TGCAGTGCTATAGGACGCAACCAACGAACCACCCAGTACTTC
>NA|TRBJ2-5|once|TRBV18
CASSPHETQYF
TGTGCCAGCTCACCACACGAGACCCAGTACTTC
>NA|TRBJ2-7|NA|TRBV6-6
CASSYSGTWYF
TGTGCCAGCAGTTACTCCGGGACCTGGTACTTC
>NA|TRBJ2-7|few|TRBV19
CASSPRTDSYEQYF
TGTGCCAGTAGTCCTAGGACAGATTCCTACGAGCAGTACTTC
>TRBD2|TRBJ2-1|NA|TRBV10-3
CAIRTSGNNNEQFF
TGTGCCATCAGGACTAGCGGGAATAACAATGAGCAGTTCTTC
>NA|TRBJ1-2|NA|TRBV7-2
CASSPRPGGYGYTF
TGTGCCAGCAGCCCACGTCCCGGGGGCTATGGCTACACCTTC
>NA|TRBJ2-5|NA|TRBV18
CASSQTGLQETQYF
TGTGCCAGCTCACAAACAGGGCTTCAAGAGACCCAGTACTTC
>NA|TRBJ1-4|NA|TRBV28
CASSAPVTSREKLFF
TGTGCCAGCAGTGCTCCAGTTACGTCCCGTGAAAAACTGTTTTTT
>TRBD2|TRBJ2-7|NA|TRBV7-8
CASSLGRTSGAAMYEQYF
TGTGCCAGCAGCTTAGGGAGGACTAGCGGGGCTGCCATGTACGAGCAGTACTTC
>NA|TRBJ1-2|NA|TRBV30
CAWSGTSPGPYGYTF
TGTGCCTGGAGTGGAACGAGTCCGGGACCATATGGCTACACCTTC
>NA|TRBJ2-3|few|TRBV5-4
CASSLTVSTDTQYF
TGTGCCAGCAGCTTGACGGTTAGCACAGATACGCAGTATTTT
>TRBD2|TRBJ2-1|NA|TRBV7-9
CASSLAGAGPYNEQFF
TGTGCCAGCAGCTTAGCAGGAGCGGGACCCTACAATGAGCAGTTCTTC
>TRBD2|TRBJ2-3|NA|TRBV29-1
CSVEDSGKSTDTQYF
TGCAGCGTTGAAGATAGCGGGAAGTCTACAGATACGCAGTATTTT
>NA|TRBJ2-1|NA|TRBV20-1
CSASSWGRSSYNEQFF
TGCAGTGCTTCCTCATGGGGCCGGAGCTCCTACAATGAGCAGTTCTTC
>NA|TRBJ2-3|once|TRBV27
CASTRADTQYF
TGTGCCAGCACCCGGGCCGATACGCAGTATTTT
>NA|TRBJ2-1|NA|TRBV20-1
CSARWGSSYNEQFF
TGCAGTGCTAGATGGGGGAGCTCCTACAATGAGCAGTTCTTC
>NA|TRBJ1-2|NA|TRBV11-1
CASSPRGADYGYTF
TGTGCCAGCAGCCCCAGGGGCGCAGACTATGGCTACACCTTC
>NA|TRBJ1-4|NA|TRBV30
CAWSMGSNEKLFF
TGTGCCTGGAGTATGGGCAGTAATGAAAAACTGTTTTTT
>NA|TRBJ2-3|few|TRBV3-1
CASSQGTDTQYF
TGTGCCAGCAGCCAAGGCACAGATACGCAGTATTTT
>NA|TRBJ2-1|NA|TRBV29-1
CSAGADPYNEQFF
TGCAGCGCCGGGGCGGACCCCTACAATGAGCAGTTCTTC
>NA|TRBJ2-5|NA|TRBV12-3/TRBV12-4
CASSLFQGRETQYF
TGTGCCAGCAGTTTGTTCCAGGGCCGAGAGACCCAGTACTTC
>TRBD1|TRBJ1-6|NA|TRBV12-3/TRBV12-4
CASSSSTGVNSPLHF
TGTGCCAGCAGTTCCTCAACAGGGGTTAATTCACCCCTCCACTTT
>TRBD2|TRBJ2-7|NA|TRBV12-3/TRBV12-4
CASSLSGGRLREQYF
TGTGCCAGCAGTTTATCTGGCGGGAGGTTACGCGAGCAGTACTTC
>NA|TRBJ1-6|NA|TRBV20-1
CSARLPNLDNSPLHF
TGCAGTGCTAGATTACCCAACCTCGACAATTCACCCCTCCACTTT
>NA|TRBJ2-3|NA|TRBV25-1
CASSDAGTQYF
TGTGCCAGCAGTGACGCGGGTACGCAGTATTTT
>NA|TRBJ2-3|NA|TRBV30
CAWGYRADTQYF
TGTGCCTGGGGGTATAGGGCAGATACGCAGTATTTT
>TRBD1|TRBJ1-1|NA|TRBV29-1
CSARRDRVGTEAFF
TGCAGCGCGCGCCGGGACAGGGTAGGCACTGAAGCTTTCTTT
>TRBD2|TRBJ2-1|NA|TRBV7-2
CASSLGRGSLEQFF
TGTGCCAGCAGCTTAGGGCGGGGGTCCCTTGAGCAGTTCTTC
>NA|TRBJ2-1|NA|TRBV25-1
CASSEGTPGEQFF
TGTGCCAGCAGTGAAGGGACCCCGGGGGAGCAGTTCTTC
>TRBD2|TRBJ2-1|NA|TRBV20-1
CSARKAGGNEQFF
TGCAGTGCTAGAAAGGCGGGAGGCAATGAGCAGTTCTTC
>NA|TRBJ2-7|NA|TRBV12-3/TRBV12-4
CASSLFSGSYEQYF
TGTGCCAGCAGTTTATTCTCCGGCTCCTACGAGCAGTACTTC
>NA|TRBJ2-1|NA|TRBV5-1
CASRTAGSYNEQFF
TGCGCCAGCAGAACAGCGGGCTCCTACAATGAGCAGTTCTTC
>NA|TRBJ1-2|NA|TRBV25-1
CASSEPGRGQGYTF
TGTGCCAGCAGTGAACCCGGACGGGGGCAAGGCTACACCTTC
>NA|TRBJ2-7|NA|TRBV20-1
CSASTGHHEQYF
TGCAGTGCTAGTACAGGGCACCACGAGCAGTACTTC
>TRBD1|TRBJ2-7|NA|TRBV12-3/TRBV12-4
CASSSRLRQGTYEQYF
TGTGCCAGCAGTTCCCGCCTCCGACAGGGGACCTACGAGCAGTACTTC
>TRBD2|TRBJ2-7|once|TRBV18
CASSQGTSGVYEQYF
TGTGCCAGCTCACAAGGGACTAGCGGAGTTTACGAGCAGTACTTC
>TRBD1|TRBJ1-2|once|TRBV6-1
CASSSDRTGDGLGYTF
TGTGCCAGCAGCTCCGATCGTACAGGGGACGGGTTGGGCTACACCTTC
>TRBD2|TRBJ2-7|NA|TRBV20-1
CSASVAGASYEQYF
TGCAGTGCTAGCGTAGCGGGGGCCTCCTACGAGCAGTACTTC
>NA|TRBJ2-6|NA|TRBV28
CASSSAGKTGANVLTF
TGTGCCAGCAGTTCAGCAGGGAAAACTGGGGCCAACGTCCTGACTTTC
>TRBD1|TRBJ1-6|NA|TRBV6-1
CASSRRTGRGGSPLHF
TGTGCCAGCAGCCGTCGGACAGGCCGAGGGGGTTCACCCCTCCACTTT